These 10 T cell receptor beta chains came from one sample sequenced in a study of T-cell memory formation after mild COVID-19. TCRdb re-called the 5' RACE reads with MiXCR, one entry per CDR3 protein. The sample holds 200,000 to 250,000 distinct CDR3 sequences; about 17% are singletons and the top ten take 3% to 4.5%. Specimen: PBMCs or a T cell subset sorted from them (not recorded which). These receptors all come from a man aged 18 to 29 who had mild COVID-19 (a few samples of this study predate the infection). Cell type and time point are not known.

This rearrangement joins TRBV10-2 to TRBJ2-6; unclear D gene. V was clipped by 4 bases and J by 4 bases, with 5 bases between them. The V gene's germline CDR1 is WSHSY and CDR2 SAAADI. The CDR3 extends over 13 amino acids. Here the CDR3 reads CASSGAGANVLTF. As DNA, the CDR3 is TGCGCCAGCAGTGGAGCAGGGGCCAACGTCCTGACTTTC.

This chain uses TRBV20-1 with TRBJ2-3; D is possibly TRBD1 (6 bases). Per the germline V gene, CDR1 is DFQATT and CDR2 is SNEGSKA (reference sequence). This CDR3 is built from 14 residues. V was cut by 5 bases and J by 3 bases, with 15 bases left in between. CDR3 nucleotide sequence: TGCAGTGCTTCGGGGACACGAAGGACAGATACGCAGTATTTT. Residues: CSASGTRRTDTQYF.

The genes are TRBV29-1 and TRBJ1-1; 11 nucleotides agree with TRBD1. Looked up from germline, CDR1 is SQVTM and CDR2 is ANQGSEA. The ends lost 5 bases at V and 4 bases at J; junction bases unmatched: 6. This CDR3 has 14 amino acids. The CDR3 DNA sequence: TGCAGCGTTCATAGGACAGGGGGCTCCACTGAAGCTTTCTTT. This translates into CSVHRTGGSTEAFF.

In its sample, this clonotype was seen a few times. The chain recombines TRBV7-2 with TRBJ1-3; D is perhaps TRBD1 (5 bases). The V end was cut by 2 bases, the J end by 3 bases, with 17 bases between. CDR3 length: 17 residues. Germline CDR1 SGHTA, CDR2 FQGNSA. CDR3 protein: CASSLRISGPGGNTIYF. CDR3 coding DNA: TGTGCCAGCAGCTTAAGAATATCGGGGCCCGGTGGAAACACCATATATTTT.

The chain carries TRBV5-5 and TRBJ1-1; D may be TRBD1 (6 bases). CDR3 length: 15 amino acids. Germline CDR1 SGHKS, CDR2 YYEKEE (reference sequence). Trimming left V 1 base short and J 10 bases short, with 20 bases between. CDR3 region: CASSLNRQALVGAFF. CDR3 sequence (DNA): TGTGCCAGCAGCTTGAATCGACAGGCTCTGGTGGGAGCTTTCTTT.

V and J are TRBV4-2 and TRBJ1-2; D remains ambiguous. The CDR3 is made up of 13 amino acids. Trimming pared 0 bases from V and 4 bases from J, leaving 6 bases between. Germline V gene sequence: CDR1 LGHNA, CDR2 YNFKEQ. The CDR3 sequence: CASSQEPGYGYTF. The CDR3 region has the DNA TGTGCCAGCAGCCAAGAGCCGGGCTATGGCTACACCTTC.

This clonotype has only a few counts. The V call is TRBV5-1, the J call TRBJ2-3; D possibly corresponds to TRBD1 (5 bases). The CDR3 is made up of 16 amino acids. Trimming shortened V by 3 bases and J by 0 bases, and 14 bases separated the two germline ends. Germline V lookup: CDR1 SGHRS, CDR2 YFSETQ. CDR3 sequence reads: CASSWGSPVSTDTQYF. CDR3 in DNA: TGCGCCAGCAGCTGGGGCTCCCCAGTAAGCACAGATACGCAGTATTTT. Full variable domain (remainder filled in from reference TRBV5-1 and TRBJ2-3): KAGVTQTPRYLIKTRGQQVTLSCSPISGHRSVSWYQQTPGQGLQFLFEYFSETQRNKGNFPGRFSGRQFSNSRSEMNVSTLELGDSALYLCASSWGSPVSTDTQYFGPGTRLTVL.

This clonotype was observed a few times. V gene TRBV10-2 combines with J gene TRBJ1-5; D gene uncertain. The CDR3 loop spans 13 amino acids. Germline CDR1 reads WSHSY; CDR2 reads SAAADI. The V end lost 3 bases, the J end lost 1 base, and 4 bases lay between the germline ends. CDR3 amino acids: CASSDTSNQPQHF. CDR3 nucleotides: TGCGCCAGCAGTGACACCAGCAATCAGCCCCAGCATTTT.

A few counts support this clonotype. The CDR3 loop reads CASSLRPNTEAFF. CDR3 DNA sequence: TGTGCCAGCAGCTTAAGACCGAACACTGAAGCTTTCTTT. V and J are TRBV7-3 and TRBJ1-1; D gene unclear. The CDR3 extends over 13 amino acids. V gave up 1 base and J gave up 1 base, with 4 bases separating them. Per germline, CDR1 SGHTA and CDR2 FQGTGA.

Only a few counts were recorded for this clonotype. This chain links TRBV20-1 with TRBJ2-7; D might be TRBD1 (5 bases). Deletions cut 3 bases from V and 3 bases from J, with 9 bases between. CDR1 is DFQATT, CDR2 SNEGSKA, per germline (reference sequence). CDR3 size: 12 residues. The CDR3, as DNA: TGCAGTGCTAGTCAGGGCCTCTACGAGCAGTACTTC. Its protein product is CSASQGLYEQYF.